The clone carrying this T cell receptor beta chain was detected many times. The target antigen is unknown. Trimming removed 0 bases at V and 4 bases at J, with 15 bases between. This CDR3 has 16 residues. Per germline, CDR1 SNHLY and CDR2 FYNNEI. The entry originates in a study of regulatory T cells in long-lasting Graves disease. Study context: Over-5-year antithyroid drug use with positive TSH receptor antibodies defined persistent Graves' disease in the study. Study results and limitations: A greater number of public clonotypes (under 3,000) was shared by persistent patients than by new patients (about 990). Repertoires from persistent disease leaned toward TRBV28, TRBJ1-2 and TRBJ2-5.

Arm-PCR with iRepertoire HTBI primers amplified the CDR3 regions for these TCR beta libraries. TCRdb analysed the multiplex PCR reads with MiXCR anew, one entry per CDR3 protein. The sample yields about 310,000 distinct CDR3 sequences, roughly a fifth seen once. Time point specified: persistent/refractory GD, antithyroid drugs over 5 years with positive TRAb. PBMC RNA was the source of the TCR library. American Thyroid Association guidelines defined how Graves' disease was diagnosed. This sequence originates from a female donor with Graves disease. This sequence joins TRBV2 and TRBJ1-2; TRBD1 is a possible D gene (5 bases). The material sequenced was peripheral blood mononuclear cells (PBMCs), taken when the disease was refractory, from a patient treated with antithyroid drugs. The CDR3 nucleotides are TGTGCCAGCAGTGAAGCGCTGGGTAGACAGCTCTATGGCTACACCTTC. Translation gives CASSEALGRQLYGYTF.